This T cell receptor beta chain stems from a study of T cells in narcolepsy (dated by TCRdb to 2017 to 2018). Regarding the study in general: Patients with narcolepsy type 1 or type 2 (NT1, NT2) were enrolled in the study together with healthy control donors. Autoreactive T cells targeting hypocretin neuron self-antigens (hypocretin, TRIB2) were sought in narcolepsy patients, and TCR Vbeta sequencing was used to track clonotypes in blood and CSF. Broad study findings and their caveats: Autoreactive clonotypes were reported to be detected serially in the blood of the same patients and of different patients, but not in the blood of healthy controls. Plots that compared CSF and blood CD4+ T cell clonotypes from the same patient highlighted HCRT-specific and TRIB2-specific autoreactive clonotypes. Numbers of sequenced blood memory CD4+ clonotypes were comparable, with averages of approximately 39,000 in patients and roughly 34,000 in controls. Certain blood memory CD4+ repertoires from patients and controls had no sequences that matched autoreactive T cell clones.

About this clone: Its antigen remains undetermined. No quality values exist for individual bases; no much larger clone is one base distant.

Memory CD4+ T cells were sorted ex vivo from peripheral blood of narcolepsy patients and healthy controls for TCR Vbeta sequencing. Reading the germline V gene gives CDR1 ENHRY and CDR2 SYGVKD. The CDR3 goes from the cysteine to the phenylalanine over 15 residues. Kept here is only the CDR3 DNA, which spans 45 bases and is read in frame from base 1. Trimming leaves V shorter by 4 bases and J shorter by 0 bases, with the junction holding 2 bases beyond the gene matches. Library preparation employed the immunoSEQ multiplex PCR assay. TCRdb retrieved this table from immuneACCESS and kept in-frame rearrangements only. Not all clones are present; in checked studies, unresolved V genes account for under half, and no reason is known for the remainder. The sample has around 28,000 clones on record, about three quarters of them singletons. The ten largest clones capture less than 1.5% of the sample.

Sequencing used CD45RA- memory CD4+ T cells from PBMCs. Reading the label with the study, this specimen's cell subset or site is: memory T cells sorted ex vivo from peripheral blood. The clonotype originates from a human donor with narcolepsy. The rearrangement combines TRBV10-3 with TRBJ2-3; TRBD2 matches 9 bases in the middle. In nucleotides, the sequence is TGTGCCATCAGTGGGAGCGGGGGGAGCACAGATACGCAGTATTTT. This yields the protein CAISGSGGSTDTQYF.